These 24 T cell receptor beta chains originate from one sample sequenced in a study of spatial heterogeneity in lung cancer (dated by TCRdb to the late 2010s). What this sample's time point label stands for: sample taken at primary tumor resection. Libraries were constructed by 5' RACE. Sequencer: NextSeq 500. TCRdb reworked the public reads: Q25 trimming with fastp, MiXCR clone assembly, productive beta chains retained. A single entry per CDR3 protein holds the most common genes and DNA from its merged rows. This sample lists some 78,000 distinct CDR3 sequences; around 7.3% were detected once. The ten largest clones capture roughly 6.4% of the sample. The sequenced sample was PBMCs, obtained at surgery. The receptors here all came from a male donor with early-stage non-small cell lung cancer.

This clonotype was observed a few times. The chain has TRBV7-8 and TRBJ2-1, with 8 nucleotides matching TRBD2. Germline CDR1 is SGHVS and CDR2 is FQNEAQ. The length of the CDR3 is 16 residues. The V and J ends lost 5 bases and 3 bases, in that order; junction bases with no gene match: 9. CDR3 in amino acids: CASSSYSTSDYNEQFF. The CDR3 nucleotides are TGTGCCAGCAGCAGCTATTCGACTAGCGACTACAATGAGCAGTTCTTC.

This clonotype has just a few counts. This chain joins TRBV5-1 and TRBJ2-2, with 8 positions matching TRBD1. CDR3 length: 16 amino acids. With 3 bases clipped from V and 1 base from J, the junction kept 5 bases outside the gene matches. Per the germline V gene, CDR1 is SGHRS and CDR2 is YFSETQ. DNA of the CDR3: TGCGCCAGCAGCTCCTTCGGGACAGGGAACACCGGGGAGCTGTTTTTT. Protein product: CASSSFGTGNTGELFF.

This clonotype was counted a few times. The chain recombines TRBV5-4 with TRBJ1-1; D is uncertain. Germline V gives CDR1 SGHNT, CDR2 YYREEE (reference sequence). This CDR3 has 14 amino acids. V was trimmed by 1 base and J by 0 bases, leaving 7 bases between them. The CDR3 DNA sequence: TGTGCCAGCAGCTTGCCCAAGTTGAACACTGAAGCTTTCTTT. Translated: CASSLPKLNTEAFF.

This clonotype was seen at least ten times. J is TRBJ2-1 and V is TRBV4-2, with D perhaps given as TRBD1 or TRBD2 (5 bases each). Trimming left V 0 bases short and J 9 bases short, with 21 bases between. CDR1 is LGHNA and CDR2 is YNFKEQ in the germline V gene. This CDR3 has 17 residues. CDR3 coding DNA: TGTGCCAGCAGCCAAGATCAGTTCGGGCAGGGACGTGGTGAGCAGTTCTTC. This translates into CASSQDQFGQGRGEQFF.

There are many counts of this clonotype. The chain employs TRBV10-3 and TRBJ1-1; D is unresolved. V gave up 8 bases and J gave up 3 bases, with 10 bases separating them. The germline V gene encodes CDR1 ENHRY and CDR2 SYGVKD. The CDR3 length is 12 residues. The CDR3 bases are TGTGCCATCGGAGCTAGGGACACTGAAGCTTTCTTT. Translated: CAIGARDTEAFF.

This clonotype was seen ten or more times. This chain uses TRBV2 with TRBJ1-1, with D unresolved. The CDR3 has 14 residues. V dropped 0 bases and J dropped 8 bases, with 13 bases sitting between them. The germline V gene has CDR1 SNHLY and CDR2 FYNNEI. CDR3: CASSEALPGSEAFF. The DNA of the CDR3 is TGTGCCAGCAGTGAAGCGCTTCCGGGTTCCGAAGCTTTCTTT.

This clonotype was recorded many times. The chain couples TRBV3-1 to TRBJ2-1; D perhaps matches TRBD2 (5 bases). Germline CDR1 and CDR2: LGHDT and YNNKEL (reference sequence). The CDR3 spans 12 residues. V shed 3 bases and J shed 14 bases, with 14 bases lying between them. CDR3 loop: CASSQGRGEEFF. In DNA, the CDR3 is TGTGCCAGCAGCCAGGGTCGGGGAGAGGAGTTCTTC.

This clonotype has ten or more counts. V gene TRBV9 combines with J gene TRBJ1-1; D unclear. Germline lookup yields CDR1 SGDLS and CDR2 YYNGEE. The length of the CDR3 is 14 residues. V was shortened by 4 bases and J by 0 bases, with 10 bases between the two germline ends. In DNA, the CDR3 is TGTGCCAGCAGCCAAGCCATCATGAACACTGAAGCTTTCTTT. Protein product: CASSQAIMNTEAFF.

This clonotype occurred many times. V gene TRBV6-2 or TRBV6-3 combines with J gene TRBJ1-1; D is unresolved. The length of the CDR3 is 11 residues. Trimming cost V 6 bases and J 7 bases, with 9 bases left between them. Germline V gives CDR1 MNHEY, CDR2 SVGEGT. CDR3 sequence: CASSKINEAFF. The CDR3 DNA follows: TGTGCCAGCAGCAAAATTAATGAAGCTTTCTTT.

This clonotype turned up a few times. V is TRBV6-2 or TRBV6-3 and J is TRBJ1-1; no clear D gene. The germline V gene has CDR1 MNHEY and CDR2 SVGEGT. The CDR3 runs to 16 residues. Trimming took off 2 bases at V and 1 base at J, with 14 bases between the two ends. The CDR3 reads CASSYDSGPKNTEAFF. CDR3 coding DNA: TGTGCCAGCAGTTACGACTCCGGACCGAAGAACACTGAAGCTTTCTTT.

This clonotype appeared many times. This chain joins TRBV18 and TRBJ1-5; D gene uncertain. Germline CDR1 KGHSH, CDR2 LQKENI. The germline V and J ends were trimmed by 3 bases and 9 bases, with 15 bases remaining between them. This CDR3 comprises 14 residues. CDR3 coding DNA: TGTGCCAGCTCACCCTACTCGGCTTTGGGGCCCCAGCATTTT. Translated, it gives CASSPYSALGPQHF.

The sample holds a few counts of this clonotype. The rearrangement joins TRBV11-3 to TRBJ2-3; D remains ambiguous. From germline, CDR1 is SGHNT and CDR2 YENEEA. With 2 bases removed from V and 2 bases from J, the gap between germline ends came to 11 bases. This CDR3 has 15 residues. CDR3 nucleotides: TGTGCCAGCAGCTTATGGGCCGGTCTCACAGATACGCAGTATTTT. This gives the protein CASSLWAGLTDTQYF.

The chain links TRBV9 to TRBJ2-1; D perhaps matches TRBD2 (5 bases). This CDR3 has 15 amino acids. Germline V lookup: CDR1 SGDLS, CDR2 YYNGEE. Trimming removed 1 base from V and 8 bases from J, with 16 bases in between. The CDR3 nucleotides read TGTGCCAGCAGCGTATTCTCCACTAGTTCGGATGAGCAGTTCTTC. Its translation is CASSVFSTSSDEQFF.

A note on this clonotype: This may come from a read error, since a much larger clone is one base off. Because it lacks the conserved phenylalanine or tryptophan at the end, this CDR3 is likely a read error. The chain links TRBV18 to TRBJ2-2; D may be TRBD2 (5 bases). Germline CDR1 and CDR2: KGHSH and LQKENI. This CDR3 comprises 18 residues. The V end lost 2 bases, the J end lost 1 base, and 17 bases lay between the germline ends. The CDR3 DNA reads TGTGCCAGCTCACCAAAAACCGCGAGGGAACTGAACACCGGGGAGCTGTTTTCT. Protein product: CASSPKTARELNTGELFS.

This clonotype was picked up many times. This chain uses TRBV10-3 with TRBJ1-5, with D unresolved. V lost 2 bases and J lost 2, with 10 bases in between. CDR1 ENHRY and CDR2 SYGVKD come from the germline V gene. The CDR3 runs to 15 residues. CDR3: CAISEQAFGNQPQHF. The CDR3 DNA follows: TGTGCCATCAGTGAGCAGGCTTTCGGCAATCAGCCCCAGCATTTT.

This clonotype was seen at least ten times. The chain uses TRBV6-2 or TRBV6-3 and TRBJ2-2, with unresolved D. V was pared by 6 bases and J by 1 base, with 6 bases between. This CDR3 region has 13 residues. Germline V gene sequence: CDR1 MNHEY, CDR2 SVGEGT. CDR3 in DNA: TGTGCCAGCAGCCCTAGGAACACCGGGGAGCTGTTTTTT. Its protein is CASSPRNTGELFF.

The chain recombines TRBV6-6 with TRBJ1-6, with D possibly TRBD1 on 6 matching bases. V was shortened by 0 bases and J by 2 bases, with 11 bases between the two germline ends. CDR3 length: 17 amino acids. Germline CDR1 reads MNHNY; CDR2 reads SVGAGI (reference sequence). In DNA form, the CDR3 reads TGTGCCAGCAGTTACTCGAGTGCAGGGGCCTATAATTCACCCCTCCACTTT. It encodes CASSYSSAGAYNSPLHF.

This clonotype came up many times. The V gene is TRBV30, the J gene TRBJ1-1; D unclear. Between the trimmed V and J ends, which lost 3 bases and 7 bases, there was a span of 18 bases. Germline assignment: CDR1 GTSNPN and CDR2 SVGIG (reference sequence). This CDR3 has 14 amino acids. The CDR3 DNA sequence: TGTGCCTGGAGATTCTCGCCGAGGGCGGGTGAAGCTTTCTTT. This codes for CAWRFSPRAGEAFF.

Points on this clonotype: Sequence at one end of the junction differs from germline and may be a read error. The V and J genes are TRBV12-3 or TRBV12-4 and TRBJ1-5; 7 bases are shared with TRBD1. The CDR3 totals 14 residues. CDR3 coding DNA: TGTGCCAGCAGCCCCGGGACAGAGAATCGGCCCCAGCATTTT. Translation gives CASSPGTENRPQHF.

This clonotype was observed at least ten times. The chain is built from TRBV7-6 and TRBJ1-1, with TRBD1 identical over 7 bases. Germline V gene data show CDR1 as SGHVS and CDR2 as FNYEAQ. The CDR3 is 18 amino acids. After removal of 7 bases from V and 0 bases from J, the junction contained 17 bases not matched to a gene. CDR3 in amino acids: CASTPPAGAGGLNTEAFF. CDR3 nucleotide sequence: TGTGCCAGCACCCCACCGGCGGGTGCAGGGGGGCTGAACACTGAAGCTTTCTTT.

This clonotype was observed at least ten times. The chain recombines TRBV24-1 with TRBJ2-7, with a tentative D call TRBD2 (5 bases). Germline-derived CDR1 and CDR2 are KGHDR and SFDVKD. The CDR3 extends over 14 amino acids. The V gene lost 4 bases and the J gene lost 5 bases, with 14 bases spanning the gap. The CDR3 is CATSDPRRAHEQYF. The CDR3 nucleotides are TGTGCCACCAGTGACCCAAGGCGGGCTCACGAGCAGTACTTC.

J is TRBJ2-7 and V is TRBV3-1; D is uncertain. CDR3 size: 12 residues. The V end lost 1 base, the J end lost 4 bases, and 5 bases lay between the germline ends. Germline CDR1 is LGHDT and CDR2 is YNNKEL (reference sequence). The CDR3 DNA reads as TGTGCCAGCAGCCAAGGAAGGTACGAGCAGTACTTC. Translation gives CASSQGRYEQYF.

This clonotype came up a few times. The V call is TRBV5-4, the J call TRBJ2-2, with 9 bases aligning to TRBD2. Germline V CDR1 and CDR2: SGHNT, YYREEE (reference sequence). The V gene end was trimmed by 3 bases and the J gene end by 6 bases; junction bases not matched to a gene: 12. The CDR3 totals 17 residues. The CDR3 region is CASSSPSSGSISGELFF. In DNA, the CDR3 is TGTGCCAGCAGCTCCCCGAGTAGCGGGAGTATTTCCGGGGAGCTGTTTTTT.

This clonotype has ten or more counts. This chain uses TRBV5-1 with TRBJ2-1, with TRBD2 matching over 7 bases. The CDR3 is 15 residues long. CDR1 SGHRS and CDR2 YFSETQ come from the germline V gene. With V trimmed by 0 bases and J by 8 bases, 8 bases remained unmatched. CDR3 residues: CASSLGLAVIDEQFF. The CDR3, as DNA: TGCGCCAGCAGCTTGGGACTAGCAGTTATCGATGAGCAGTTCTTC.